These T cell receptor beta chains were read from a single sample in a study of long-term antiretroviral therapy in people with HIV. Assay used: immunoSEQ multiplex PCR; TCRdb lists only in-frame clones, some missing. The top ten hold around 3.3% of the sample, which has 35,000 to 45,000 clones, around 94% seen once. Source: unsorted PBMCs, taken 4.1 years after starting antiretroviral therapy. The receptors come from a woman aged 45-65 years with HIV. The CDR3 runs from the conserved cysteine through the conserved F or W. The D gene is left open where the match is weak. A row's size may be missing; if present it is once, few, many or a size class.

clone size,V gene,J gene,D gene,CDR3 protein,CDR3 DNA
NA,TRBV7-2,TRBJ2-7,NA,CASSGRPTSEQYF,TGTGCCAGCAGCGGCCGCCCCACCTCCGAGCAGTACTTC
NA,TRBV7-2,TRBJ1-5,TRBD1,CASTRGGNQPQHF,TGTGCCAGCACCAGGGGGGGCAATCAGCCCCAGCATTTT
NA,TRBV5-1,TRBJ1-2,TRBD1,CASSPGTGGSYGYTF,TGCGCCAGCAGCCCCGGGACAGGGGGATCCTATGGCTACACCTTC
NA,TRBV11-2,TRBJ1-5,NA,CASSYGGDQPQHF,TGTGCCAGCAGCTACGGGGGGGATCAGCCCCAGCATTTT
NA,TRBV6-5,TRBJ2-7,NA,CASRPTGATYEQYF,TGTGCCAGCAGGCCGACAGGTGCCACCTACGAGCAGTACTTC
NA,TRBV5-8,TRBJ1-5,NA,CASSLGPRVSANQPQHF,TGTGCCAGCAGCCTGGGGCCACGGGTGAGTGCCAATCAGCCCCAGCATTTT
NA,TRBV6-1,TRBJ1-5,NA,CASSGEGSRNQPQHF,TGTGCCAGCAGTGGGGAGGGGTCTCGCAATCAGCCCCAGCATTTT
NA,TRBV6-1,TRBJ1-6,NA,CASTGGSNSPLHF,TGTGCCAGCACGGGAGGGAGTAATTCACCCCTCCACTTT
NA,TRBV25-1,TRBJ1-2,TRBD1,CASSEGTGGNYGYTF,TGTGCCAGCAGTGAGGGGACAGGGGGCAACTATGGCTACACCTTC
NA,TRBV6-6,TRBJ1-6,TRBD1,CASSYGTGKSPLHF,TGTGCCAGCAGTTACGGGACAGGGAAATCACCCCTCCACTTT
NA,TRBV4-3,TRBJ1-1,NA,CASSQVKNTEAFF,TGCGCCAGCAGCCAAGTCAAGAACACTGAAGCTTTCTTT
NA,TRBV11-2,TRBJ1-2,NA,CASSPGTLVAF,TGTGCCAGCAGCCCGGGGACATTGGTCGCCTTC
NA,TRBV5-1,TRBJ2-1,TRBD1,CASKRTGEGGEQFF,TGCGCCAGCAAAAGGACAGGGGAAGGCGGTGAGCAGTTCTTC
NA,TRBV5-1,TRBJ2-7,NA,CASSDGPSYEQYF,TGCGCCAGCAGCGACGGCCCCTCCTACGAGCAGTACTTC
NA,TRBV29-1,TRBJ2-3,TRBD1,CSVGTGIDTQYF,TGCAGCGTTGGGACAGGGATAGATACGCAGTATTTT
NA,TRBV7-2,TRBJ1-1,NA,CASSPLGSMNTEAFF,TGTGCCAGCAGCCCCCTCGGAAGTATGAACACTGAAGCTTTCTTT
NA,TRBV7-8,TRBJ2-1,TRBD1,CASSLDETGGPSSYNEQFF,TGTGCCAGCAGCTTAGACGAGACAGGGGGCCCTAGCTCCTACAATGAGCAGTTCTTC
NA,TRBV27,TRBJ1-2,TRBD1,CASSFSDRVSGYTF,TGTGCCAGCAGTTTTTCCGACAGGGTGAGTGGCTACACCTTC
NA,TRBV5-6,TRBJ1-2,NA,CASSPPGVWGYTF,TGTGCCAGCAGCCCTCCAGGGGTTTGGGGCTACACCTTC
once,TRBV5-1,TRBJ2-1,NA,CASRRQPNNEQFF,TGCGCCAGCCGACGACAGCCAAACAATGAGCAGTTCTTC
NA,TRBV27,TRBJ1-2,NA,CASSLSSSRAYGYTF,TGTGCCAGCAGTTTATCATCCTCCCGGGCCTATGGCTACACCTTC
NA,TRBV5-1,TRBJ2-5,NA,CASSLASTAQETQYF,TGCGCCAGCAGCTTGGCTTCGACAGCTCAAGAGACCCAGTACTTC
once,TRBV7-6,TRBJ1-2,NA,CASSLAGFYGYTF,TGTGCCAGCAGCTTAGCGGGGTTCTATGGCTACACCTTC
NA,TRBV6-1,TRBJ2-7,TRBD1,CASSVRQGPHEQYF,TGTGCCAGCAGTGTCCGACAGGGTCCCCACGAGCAGTACTTC
NA,TRBV9,TRBJ1-1,NA,CASSVMQGGTEAFF,TGTGCCAGCAGCGTAATGCAGGGTGGAACTGAAGCTTTCTTT
once,TRBV29-1,TRBJ2-1,NA,CSVAPWSGYNEQFF,TGCAGCGTTGCCCCCTGGAGCGGCTACAATGAGCAGTTCTTC
NA,TRBV9,TRBJ1-2,NA,CASSVAGNGDYGYTF,TGTGCCAGCAGCGTAGCAGGGAACGGGGACTATGGCTACACCTTC
NA,TRBV7-8,TRBJ2-3,NA,CASSLAGAGTDTQYF,TGTGCCAGCAGCTTAGCTGGTGCTGGCACAGATACGCAGTATTTT
NA,TRBV30,TRBJ2-7,NA,CAWDRSPEQYF,TGTGCCTGGGACAGGTCCCCCGAGCAGTACTTC
NA,TRBV25-1,TRBJ1-4,TRBD1,CASREQGAGEKLFF,TGTGCCAGCAGAGAACAGGGGGCAGGTGAAAAACTGTTTTTT
NA,TRBV7-9,TRBJ2-2,NA,CASSFTLPGELFF,TGTGCCAGCAGCTTCACTTTACCCGGGGAGCTGTTTTTT
NA,TRBV29-1,TRBJ2-1,NA,CSAMTLLGYNEQFF,TGCAGCGCCATGACCTTGCTGGGCTACAATGAGCAGTTCTTC
once,TRBV27,TRBJ2-1,NA,CASSPGSSYNEQFF,TGTGCCAGCAGCCCAGGGAGCTCCTACAATGAGCAGTTCTTC
NA,TRBV5-1,TRBJ2-5,TRBD2,CASSSSGTTQETQYF,TGCGCCAGCAGCTCCTCTGGGACTACGCAAGAGACCCAGTACTTC
few,TRBV30,TRBJ1-6,TRBD1,CAWRQGSPDSPLHF,TGTGCCTGGAGACAGGGGAGTCCGGATTCACCCCTCCACTTT
NA,TRBV15,TRBJ2-5,NA,CATSRTRSLGEETQYF,TGTGCCACCAGCAGGACCCGTTCACTAGGAGAAGAGACCCAGTACTTC
NA,TRBV5-6,TRBJ1-6,NA,CASSLRGVEPYNSPLHF,TGTGCCAGCAGCTTGCGGGGCGTGGAACCCTATAATTCACCCCTCCACTTT
NA,TRBV27,TRBJ2-7,NA,CASNPGQKPYEQYF,TGTGCCAGCAACCCGGGACAAAAGCCCTACGAGCAGTACTTC
NA,TRBV5-6,TRBJ1-5,NA,CASSSLDRERDQPQHF,TGTGCCAGCAGCTCCTTAGACCGGGAGAGGGATCAGCCCCAGCATTTT
NA,TRBV5-8,TRBJ1-1,TRBD1,CASSLDPDREMNTEAFF,TGTGCCAGCAGCTTGGACCCCGACAGGGAAATGAACACTGAAGCTTTCTTT
NA,TRBV9,TRBJ2-3,NA,CASSVHTSTDTQYF,TGTGCCAGCAGCGTACATACTAGCACAGATACGCAGTATTTT
NA,TRBV7-3,TRBJ2-1,NA,CASSLTLSEQFF,TGTGCCAGCAGCTTAACGTTATCAGAGCAGTTCTTC
NA,TRBV19,TRBJ2-2,TRBD1,CASSVGQGATGELFF,TGTGCCAGTAGTGTAGGACAGGGGGCTACCGGGGAGCTGTTTTTT
once,TRBV30,TRBJ1-1,NA,CAWSVGAGSTEAFF,TGTGCCTGGAGTGTAGGTGCAGGGTCCACTGAAGCTTTCTTT
NA,TRBV19,TRBJ2-1,TRBD1,CASSFRTGGLHNEQFF,TGTGCCAGTAGTTTTCGGACAGGGGGCCTCCACAATGAGCAGTTCTTC
once,TRBV7-9,TRBJ1-6,TRBD1,CASSSTGDNSPLHF,TGTGCCAGCAGCTCGACAGGGGATAATTCACCCCTCCACTTT
NA,TRBV5-4,TRBJ2-5,TRBD1,CASSNYADRVETQYF,TGTGCCAGCAGCAATTATGCGGACAGGGTGGAGACCCAGTACTTC
NA,TRBV9,TRBJ2-1,NA,CASSALMNEQFF,TGTGCCAGCAGCGCGCTTATGAATGAGCAGTTCTTC
NA,TRBV6-1,TRBJ2-7,NA,CASSEGREVYEQYF,TGTGCCAGCAGTGAGGGACGCGAAGTTTACGAGCAGTACTTC